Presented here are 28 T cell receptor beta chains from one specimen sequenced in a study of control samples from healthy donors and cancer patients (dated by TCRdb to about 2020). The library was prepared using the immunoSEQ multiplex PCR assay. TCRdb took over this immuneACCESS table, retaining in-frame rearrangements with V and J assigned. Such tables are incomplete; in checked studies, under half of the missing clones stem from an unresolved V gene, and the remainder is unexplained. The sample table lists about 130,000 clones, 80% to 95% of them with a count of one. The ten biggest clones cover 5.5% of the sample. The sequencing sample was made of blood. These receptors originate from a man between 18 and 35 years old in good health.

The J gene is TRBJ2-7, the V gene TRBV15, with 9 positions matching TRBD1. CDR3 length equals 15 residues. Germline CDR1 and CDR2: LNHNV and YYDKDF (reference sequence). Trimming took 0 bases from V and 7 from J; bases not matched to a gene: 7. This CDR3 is CATSRDRTGAGEQYF. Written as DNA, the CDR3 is TGTGCCACCAGCAGAGATCGGACAGGGGCGGGGGAGCAGTACTTC.

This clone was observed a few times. DNA of the CDR3: TGTGCCAGCAGCTGGGAGGGGACAGGGGTATCACCCCTCCACTTT. Amino acids: CASSWEGTGVSPLHF. The V gene is TRBV6-5, the J gene TRBJ1-6; 10 bases are shared with TRBD1. The CDR3 runs to 15 residues. Germline CDR1 MNHEY, CDR2 SVGAGI. The V gene end was trimmed by 6 bases and the J gene end by 10 bases; junction bases not matched to a gene: 9.

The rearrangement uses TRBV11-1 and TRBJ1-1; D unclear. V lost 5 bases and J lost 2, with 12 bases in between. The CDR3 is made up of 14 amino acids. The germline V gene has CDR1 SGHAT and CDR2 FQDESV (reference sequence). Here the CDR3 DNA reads TGTGCCAGCAGCCCAGGATGGGGTAACACTGAAGCTTTCTTT. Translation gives CASSPGWGNTEAFF.

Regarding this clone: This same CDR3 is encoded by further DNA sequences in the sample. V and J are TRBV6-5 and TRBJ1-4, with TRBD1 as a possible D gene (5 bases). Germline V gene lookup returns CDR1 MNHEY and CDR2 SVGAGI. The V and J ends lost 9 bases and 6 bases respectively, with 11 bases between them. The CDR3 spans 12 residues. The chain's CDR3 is CASGRGDEKLFF. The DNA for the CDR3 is TGTGCCAGTGGGCGAGGGGATGAAAAACTGTTTTTT.

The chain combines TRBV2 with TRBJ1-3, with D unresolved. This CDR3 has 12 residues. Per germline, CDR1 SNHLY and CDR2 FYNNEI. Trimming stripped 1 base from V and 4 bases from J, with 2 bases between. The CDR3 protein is CASSEGGNTIYF. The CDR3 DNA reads TGTGCCAGCAGTGAAGGCGGAAACACCATATATTTT.

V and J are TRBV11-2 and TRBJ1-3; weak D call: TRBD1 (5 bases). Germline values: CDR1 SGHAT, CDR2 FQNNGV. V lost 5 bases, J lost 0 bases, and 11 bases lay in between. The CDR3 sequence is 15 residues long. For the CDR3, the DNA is TGTGCCAGCAGCGCCGACAGCAACTCTGGAAACACCATATATTTT. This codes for CASSADSNSGNTIYF.

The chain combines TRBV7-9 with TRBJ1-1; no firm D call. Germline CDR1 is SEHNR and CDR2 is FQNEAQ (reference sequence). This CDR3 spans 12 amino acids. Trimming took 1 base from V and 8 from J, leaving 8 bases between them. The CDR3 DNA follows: TGTGCCAGCAGCTTAGTTATCAGGGAAGCTTTCTTT. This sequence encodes CASSLVIREAFF.

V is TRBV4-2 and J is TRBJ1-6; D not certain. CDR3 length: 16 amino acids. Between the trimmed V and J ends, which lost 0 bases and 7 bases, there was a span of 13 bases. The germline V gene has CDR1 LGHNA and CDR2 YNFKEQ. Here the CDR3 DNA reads TGTGCCAGCAGCCAAGATGGGAACAGAGGAAATTCACCCCTCCACTTT. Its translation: CASSQDGNRGNSPLHF.

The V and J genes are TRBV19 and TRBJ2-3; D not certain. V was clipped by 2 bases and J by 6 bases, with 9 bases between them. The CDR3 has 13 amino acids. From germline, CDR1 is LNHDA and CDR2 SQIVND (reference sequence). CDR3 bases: TGTGCCAGTAGTATAAGAGTGAGGGATACGCAGTATTTT. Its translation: CASSIRVRDTQYF. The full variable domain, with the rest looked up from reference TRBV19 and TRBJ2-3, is DGGITQSPKYLFRKEGQNVTLSCEQNLNHDAMYWYRQDPGQGLRLIYYSQIVNDFQKGDIAEGYSVSREKKESFPLTVTSAQKNPTAFYLCASSIRVRDTQYFGPGTRLTVL.

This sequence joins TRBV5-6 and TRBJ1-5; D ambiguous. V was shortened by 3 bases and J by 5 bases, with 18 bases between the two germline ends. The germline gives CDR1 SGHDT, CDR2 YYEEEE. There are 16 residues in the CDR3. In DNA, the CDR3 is TGTGCCAGCAGCTCATATAACCGTGGGCCCCATCAGCCCCAGCATTTT. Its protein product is CASSSYNRGPHQPQHF.

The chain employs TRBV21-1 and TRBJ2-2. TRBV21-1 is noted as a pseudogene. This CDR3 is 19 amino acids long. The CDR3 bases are TGTGCCAGCAGCAAAGTCGGGACCCCTGTCCCGAAGGACACCGGGGAGCTGTTTTTT. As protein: CASSKVGTPVPKDTGELFF.

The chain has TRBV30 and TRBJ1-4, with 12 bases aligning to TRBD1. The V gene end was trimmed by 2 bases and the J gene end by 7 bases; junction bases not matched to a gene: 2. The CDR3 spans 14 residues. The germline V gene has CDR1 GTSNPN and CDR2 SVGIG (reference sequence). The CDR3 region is CAWSRDRGLEKLFF. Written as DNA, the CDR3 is TGTGCCTGGAGTCGGGACAGGGGGCTTGAAAAACTGTTTTTT. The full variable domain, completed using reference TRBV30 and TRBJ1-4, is SQTIHQWPATLVQPVGSPLSLECTVEGTSNPNLYWYRQAAGRGLQLLFYSVGIGQISSEVPQNLSASRPQDRQFILSSKKLLLSDSGFYLCAWSRDRGLEKLFFGSGTQLSVL.

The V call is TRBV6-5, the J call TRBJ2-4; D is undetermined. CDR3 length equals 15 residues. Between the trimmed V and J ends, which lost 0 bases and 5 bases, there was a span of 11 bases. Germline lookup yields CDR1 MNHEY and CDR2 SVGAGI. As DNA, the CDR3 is TGTGCCAGCAGTTACTCGGCCCCACCCGAAAACATTCAGTACTTC. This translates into CASSYSAPPENIQYF.

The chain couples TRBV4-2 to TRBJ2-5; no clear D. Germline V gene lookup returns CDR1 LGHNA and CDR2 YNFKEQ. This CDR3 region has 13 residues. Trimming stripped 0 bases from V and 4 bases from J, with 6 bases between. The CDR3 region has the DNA TGTGCCAGCAGCCAAGATGGGGTAGAGACCCAGTACTTC. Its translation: CASSQDGVETQYF.

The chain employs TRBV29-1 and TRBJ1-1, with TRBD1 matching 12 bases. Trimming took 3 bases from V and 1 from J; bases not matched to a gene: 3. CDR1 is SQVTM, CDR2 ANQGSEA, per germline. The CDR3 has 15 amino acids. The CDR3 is CSVEGQGAGNTEAFF. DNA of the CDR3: TGCAGCGTTGAGGGACAGGGGGCGGGGAACACTGAAGCTTTCTTT.

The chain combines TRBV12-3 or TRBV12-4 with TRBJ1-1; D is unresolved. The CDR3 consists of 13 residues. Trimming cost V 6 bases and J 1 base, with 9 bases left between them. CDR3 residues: CASSSNGNTEAFF. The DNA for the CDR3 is TGTGCCAGCAGCTCGAACGGGAACACTGAAGCTTTCTTT.

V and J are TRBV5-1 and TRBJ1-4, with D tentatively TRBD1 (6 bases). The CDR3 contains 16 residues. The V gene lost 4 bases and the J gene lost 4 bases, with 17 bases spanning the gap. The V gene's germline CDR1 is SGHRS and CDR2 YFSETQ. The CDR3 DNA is TGCGCCAGCAGCGCAAACCCAGGGGCCCTTAATGAAAAACTGTTTTTT. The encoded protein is CASSANPGALNEKLFF.

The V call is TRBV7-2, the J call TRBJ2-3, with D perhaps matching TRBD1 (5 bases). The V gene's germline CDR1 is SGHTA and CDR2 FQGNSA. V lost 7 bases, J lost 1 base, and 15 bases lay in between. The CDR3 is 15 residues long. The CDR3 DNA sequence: TGTGCCAGCACCTCGATGGGCAGGGGCACAGATACGCAGTATTTT. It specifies CASTSMGRGTDTQYF.

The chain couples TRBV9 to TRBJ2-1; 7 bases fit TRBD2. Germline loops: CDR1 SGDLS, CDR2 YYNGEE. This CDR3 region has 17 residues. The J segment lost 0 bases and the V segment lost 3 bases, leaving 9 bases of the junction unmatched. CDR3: CASSGTTSSSSYNEQFF. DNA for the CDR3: TGTGCCAGCAGCGGGACGACTAGCTCCAGCTCCTACAATGAGCAGTTCTTC.

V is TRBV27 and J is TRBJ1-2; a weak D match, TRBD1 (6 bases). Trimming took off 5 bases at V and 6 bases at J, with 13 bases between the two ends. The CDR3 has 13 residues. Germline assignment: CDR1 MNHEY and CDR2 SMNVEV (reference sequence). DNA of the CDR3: TGTGCCAGCAGTCTTAGGGGGATCGATGGCTACACCTTC. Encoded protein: CASSLRGIDGYTF.

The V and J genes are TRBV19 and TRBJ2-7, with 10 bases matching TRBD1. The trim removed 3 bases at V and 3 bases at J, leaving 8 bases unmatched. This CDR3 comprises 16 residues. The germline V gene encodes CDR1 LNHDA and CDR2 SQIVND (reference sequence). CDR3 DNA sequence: TGTGCCAGTAGTATCAGATCGGGACAGGGGAACTACGAGCAGTACTTC. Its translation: CASSIRSGQGNYEQYF.

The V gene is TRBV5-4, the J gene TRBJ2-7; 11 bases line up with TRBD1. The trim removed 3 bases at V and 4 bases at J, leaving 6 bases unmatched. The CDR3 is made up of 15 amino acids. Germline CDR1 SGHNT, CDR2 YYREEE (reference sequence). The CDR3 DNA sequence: TGTGCCAGCAGCTCCAAGGGGACAGGGGGTTACGAGCAGTACTTC. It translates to CASSSKGTGGYEQYF.

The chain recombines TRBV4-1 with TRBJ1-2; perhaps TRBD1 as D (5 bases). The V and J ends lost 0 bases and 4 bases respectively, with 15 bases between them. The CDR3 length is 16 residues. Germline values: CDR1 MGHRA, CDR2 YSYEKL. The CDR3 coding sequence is TGCGCCAGCAGCCAAGATCCCGGGGGATCTCTCTATGGCTACACCTTC. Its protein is CASSQDPGGSLYGYTF.

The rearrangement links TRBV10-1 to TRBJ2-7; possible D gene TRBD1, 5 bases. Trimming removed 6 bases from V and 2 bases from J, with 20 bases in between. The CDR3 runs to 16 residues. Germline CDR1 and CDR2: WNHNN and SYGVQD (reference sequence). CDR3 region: CASRTHTGDEPYEQYF. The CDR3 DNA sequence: TGCGCCAGCAGAACCCATACAGGCGATGAACCCTACGAGCAGTACTTC.

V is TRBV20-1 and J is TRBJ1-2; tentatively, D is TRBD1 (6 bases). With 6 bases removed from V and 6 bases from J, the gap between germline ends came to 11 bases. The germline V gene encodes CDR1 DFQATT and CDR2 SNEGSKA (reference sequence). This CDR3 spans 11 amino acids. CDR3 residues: CSARGPDGYTF. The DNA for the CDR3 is TGCAGTGCCAGGGGCCCAGATGGCTACACCTTC.

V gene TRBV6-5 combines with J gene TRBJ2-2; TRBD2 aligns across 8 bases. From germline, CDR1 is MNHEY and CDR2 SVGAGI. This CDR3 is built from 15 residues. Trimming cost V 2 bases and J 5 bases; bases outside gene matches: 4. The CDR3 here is CASSYSPGGTGELFF. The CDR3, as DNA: TGTGCCAGCAGTTACAGCCCGGGGGGGACCGGGGAGCTGTTTTTT.

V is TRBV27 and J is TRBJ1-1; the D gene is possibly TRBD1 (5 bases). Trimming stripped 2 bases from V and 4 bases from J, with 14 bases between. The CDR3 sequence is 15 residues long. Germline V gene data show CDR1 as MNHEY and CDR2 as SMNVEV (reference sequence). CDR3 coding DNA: TGTGCCAGCAGTTTAGTTCGGGGCTTAAGCACTGAAGCTTTCTTT. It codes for CASSLVRGLSTEAFF.

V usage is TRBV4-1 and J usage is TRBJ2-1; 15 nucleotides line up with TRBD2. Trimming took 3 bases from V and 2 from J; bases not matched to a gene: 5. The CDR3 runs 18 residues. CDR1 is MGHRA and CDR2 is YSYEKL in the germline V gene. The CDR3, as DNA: TGCGCCAGCAGCCAGGGACTAGCGGGGGGCCGACCCTACAATGAGCAGTTCTTC. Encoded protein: CASSQGLAGGRPYNEQFF.